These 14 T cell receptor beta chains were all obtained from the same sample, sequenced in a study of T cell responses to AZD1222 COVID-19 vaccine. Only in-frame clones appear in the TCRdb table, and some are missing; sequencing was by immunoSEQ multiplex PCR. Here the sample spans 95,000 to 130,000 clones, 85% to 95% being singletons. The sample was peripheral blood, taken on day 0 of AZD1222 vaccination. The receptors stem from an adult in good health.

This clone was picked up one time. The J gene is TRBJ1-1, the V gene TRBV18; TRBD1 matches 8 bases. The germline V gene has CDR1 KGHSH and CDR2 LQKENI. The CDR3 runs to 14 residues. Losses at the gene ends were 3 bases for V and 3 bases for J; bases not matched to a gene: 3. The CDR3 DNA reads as TGTGCCAGCTCACCCGCAGGGGGCTACACTGAAGCTTTCTTT. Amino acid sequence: CASSPAGGYTEAFF.

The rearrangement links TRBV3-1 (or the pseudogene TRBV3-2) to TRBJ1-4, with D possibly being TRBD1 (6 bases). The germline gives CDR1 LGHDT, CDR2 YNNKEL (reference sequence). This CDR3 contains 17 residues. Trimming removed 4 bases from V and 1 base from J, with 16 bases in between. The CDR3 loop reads CASSRRGGGGTNEKLFF. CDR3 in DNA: TGTGCCAGCAGCCGAAGAGGGGGGGGCGGAACTAATGAAAAACTGTTTTTT.

The CDR3 protein is CASSRDQGTEAFF. The CDR3 nucleotides are TGTGCCAGCAGCCGAGATCAGGGAACTGAAGCTTTCTTT. V gene TRBV3-1 (or the pseudogene TRBV3-2) combines with J gene TRBJ1-1; TRBD1 is a possible D gene (5 bases). The germline CDR1 and CDR2 sequences are LGHDT and YNNKEL (reference sequence). Trimming left V 4 bases short and J 5 bases short, with 11 bases between. This CDR3 spans 13 amino acids.

CDR3 DNA sequence: TGTGCCACCAGTGATCTTGGACTAGCCGGGGAGACCCAGTACTTC. Amino acid sequence: CATSDLGLAGETQYF. The chain couples TRBV24-1 to TRBJ2-5, with 8 bases aligning to TRBD2. Germline lookup yields CDR1 KGHDR and CDR2 SFDVKD. The CDR3 extends over 15 amino acids. Trimming removed 3 bases from V and 5 bases from J; junction bases left unmatched: 7.

The CDR3 region is CASSQDFYGYTF. CDR3 bases: TGTGCCAGCAGCCAAGATTTCTATGGCTACACCTTC. The V and J genes are TRBV14 and TRBJ1-2; D not certain. In germline, CDR1 is SGHDN, CDR2 FVKESK. The CDR3 consists of 12 residues. The ends were cut back, 0 bases at V and 4 bases at J, with 3 bases in the middle.

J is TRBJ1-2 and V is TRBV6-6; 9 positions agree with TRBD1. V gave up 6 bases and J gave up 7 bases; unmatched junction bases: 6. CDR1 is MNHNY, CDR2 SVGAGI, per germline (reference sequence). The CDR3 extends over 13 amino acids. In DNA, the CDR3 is TGTGCCAGCAGACCCACAGGGGGCCCTGGCTACACCTTC. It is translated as CASRPTGGPGYTF.

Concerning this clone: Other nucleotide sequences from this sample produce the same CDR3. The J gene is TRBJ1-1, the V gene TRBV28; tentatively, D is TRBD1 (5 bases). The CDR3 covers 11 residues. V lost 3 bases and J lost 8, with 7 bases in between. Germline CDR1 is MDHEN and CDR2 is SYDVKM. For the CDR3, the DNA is TGTGCCAGCAGTTTTTGGGGGGAAGCTTTCTTT. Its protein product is CASSFWGEAFF.

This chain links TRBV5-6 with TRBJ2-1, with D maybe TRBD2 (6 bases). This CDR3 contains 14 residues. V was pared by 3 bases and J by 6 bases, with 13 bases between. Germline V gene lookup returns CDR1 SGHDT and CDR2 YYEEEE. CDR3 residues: CASSWGESRNEQFF. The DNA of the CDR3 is TGTGCCAGCAGCTGGGGGGAGAGTCGCAATGAGCAGTTCTTC.

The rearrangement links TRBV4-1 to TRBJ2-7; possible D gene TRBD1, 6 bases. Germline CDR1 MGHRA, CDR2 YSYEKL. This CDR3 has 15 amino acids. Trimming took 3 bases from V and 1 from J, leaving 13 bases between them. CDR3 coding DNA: TGCGCCAGCAGCCAGGAAACAGGGCCTTCCTACGAGCAGTACTTC. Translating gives CASSQETGPSYEQYF.

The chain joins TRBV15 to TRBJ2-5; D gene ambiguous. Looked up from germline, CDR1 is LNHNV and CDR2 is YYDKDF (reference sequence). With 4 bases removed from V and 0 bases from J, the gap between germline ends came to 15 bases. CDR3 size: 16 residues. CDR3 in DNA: TGTGCCACCAGCACCTATAGGTTCTCGTACCAAGAGACCCAGTACTTC. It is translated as CATSTYRFSYQETQYF.

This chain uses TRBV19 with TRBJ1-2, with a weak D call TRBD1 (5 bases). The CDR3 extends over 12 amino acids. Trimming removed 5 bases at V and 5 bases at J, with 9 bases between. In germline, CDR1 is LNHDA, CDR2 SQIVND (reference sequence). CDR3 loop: CASSGGGYGYTF. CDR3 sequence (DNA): TGTGCCAGTAGTGGCGGGGGATATGGCTACACCTTC. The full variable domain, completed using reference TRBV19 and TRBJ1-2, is DGGITQSPKYLFRKEGQNVTLSCEQNLNHDAMYWYRQDPGQGLRLIYYSQIVNDFQKGDIAEGYSVSREKKESFPLTVTSAQKNPTAFYLCASSGGGYGYTFGSGTRLTVV.

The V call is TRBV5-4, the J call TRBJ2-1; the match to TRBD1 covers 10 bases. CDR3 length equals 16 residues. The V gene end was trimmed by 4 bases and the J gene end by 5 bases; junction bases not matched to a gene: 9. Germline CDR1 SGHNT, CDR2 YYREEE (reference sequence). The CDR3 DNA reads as TGTGCCAGCAGCACCCGGGACAGGGGACGGGACAATGAGCAGTTCTTC. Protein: CASSTRDRGRDNEQFF.

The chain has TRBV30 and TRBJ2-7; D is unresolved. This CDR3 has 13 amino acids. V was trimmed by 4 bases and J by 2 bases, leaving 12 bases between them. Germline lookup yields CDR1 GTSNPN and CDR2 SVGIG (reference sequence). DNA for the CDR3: TGTGCCTGGACGCAGTACAGTCCCTACGAGCAGTACTTC. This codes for CAWTQYSPYEQYF.

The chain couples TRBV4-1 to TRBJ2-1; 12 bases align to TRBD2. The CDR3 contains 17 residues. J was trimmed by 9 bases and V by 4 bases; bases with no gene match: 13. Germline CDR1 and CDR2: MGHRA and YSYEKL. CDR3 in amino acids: CASSLSPTSGSLSEQFF. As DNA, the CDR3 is TGCGCCAGCAGCCTCTCACCGACTAGCGGGAGTCTAAGTGAGCAGTTCTTC.